Shown below are 5 T cell receptor beta chains from a single sample sequenced in a study of CD8 T cells in ankylosing spondylitis. TCRdb reanalysed the 5' RACE reads using MiXCR and keeps one entry per CDR3 protein. This sample has about 40,000 distinct CDR3 sequences, with 16% found just once. Sequenced sample: blood. The receptors were sampled from a male donor with ankylosing spondylitis or in good health (not recorded which).

The V call is TRBV29-1, the J call TRBJ1-3, with no clear D. Germline V gives CDR1 SQVTM, CDR2 ANQGSEA. V lost 7 bases, J lost 2 bases, and 12 bases lay in between. The CDR3 covers 13 residues. CDR3 nucleotides: TGCAGCGCAAAGACGATGACTGGAAACACCATATATTTT. Its translation is CSAKTMTGNTIYF.

The chain couples TRBV6-2 or TRBV6-3 to TRBJ2-2, with D unresolved. The V end lost 6 bases, the J end lost 5 bases, and 10 bases lay between the germline ends. The CDR3 contains 13 residues. Germline CDR1 reads MNHEY; CDR2 reads SVGEGT. CDR3 nucleotide sequence: TGTGCCAGCAGCCGCGGAGCGACCGGGGAGCTGTTTTTT. This gives the protein CASSRGATGELFF.

This sequence joins TRBV20-1 and TRBJ2-3, with D perhaps matching TRBD1 or TRBD2 (6 bases each). The CDR3 is 14 amino acids. The germline V gene has CDR1 DFQATT and CDR2 SNEGSKA (reference sequence). Trimming cost V 2 bases and J 4 bases, with 13 bases left between them. Here the CDR3 reads CSARSRRGADTQYF. Written as DNA, the CDR3 is TGCAGTGCTAGATCCCGGAGGGGGGCAGATACGCAGTATTTT.

V and J are TRBV6-6 and TRBJ2-1; TRBD1 matches 9 bases. The CDR3 contains 15 residues. Germline V gene lookup returns CDR1 MNHNY and CDR2 SVGAGI (reference sequence). After removal of 8 bases from V and 5 bases from J, the junction contained 10 bases not matched to a gene. The CDR3 sequence is CASLPRDRVDNEQFF. Here the CDR3 DNA reads TGTGCCAGCCTTCCCCGGGACAGGGTGGACAATGAGCAGTTCTTC.

This clonotype occurred a few times. This sequence joins TRBV7-2 and TRBJ2-5; D might be TRBD1 (6 bases). V dropped 5 bases and J dropped 2 bases, with 12 bases sitting between them. Germline lookup yields CDR1 SGHTA and CDR2 FQGNSA. The CDR3 consists of 14 residues. The CDR3 DNA is TGTGCCAGCAGCCTCAGGGGTAATCAAGAGACCCAGTACTTC. Encoded protein: CASSLRGNQETQYF.